Presented here are 30 T cell receptor beta chains from one specimen sequenced in a study of T-cell reconstitution after alpha-beta-depleted transplantation in children. Unique molecular identifiers were incorporated during preparation of the TCRbeta library. TCRdb itself ran the PCR reads through MiXCR, one entry per CDR3 protein. The sample contains 330,000 or so distinct CDR3 sequences, around 9.1% of which appear only once. The sample in question was PBMCs, obtained before TCRalphabeta/CD19-depleted stem cell transplant. The source of these receptors is a boy under three years old with acute myeloid leukemia, due to receive a stem cell transplant.

There are many counts of this clonotype. J is TRBJ1-5 and V is TRBV7-9, with D uncertain. V was shortened by 5 bases and J by 5 bases, with 7 bases between the two germline ends. CDR1 and CDR2 (germline): SEHNR, FQNEAQ (reference sequence). The CDR3 length is 12 residues. CDR3 DNA: TGTGCCAGCAGCCCTCCACATCAGCCCCAGCATTTT. It yields the protein CASSPPHQPQHF.

Ten or more counts support this clonotype. The chain has TRBV18 and TRBJ2-1; 7 bases map to TRBD1. V lost 4 bases, J lost 7 bases, and 4 bases stayed unmatched. This CDR3 has 13 residues. Germline values: CDR1 KGHSH, CDR2 LQKENI. This chain's CDR3 is CASSRDRVNEQFF. The CDR3 nucleotides are TGTGCCAGCTCACGCGACAGGGTAAATGAGCAGTTCTTC.

V and J are TRBV6-2 or TRBV6-3 and TRBJ2-7; 9 nucleotides align to TRBD1. V was clipped by 5 bases and J by 5 bases; unmatched bases: 13. The CDR3 consists of 16 residues. The germline CDR1 and CDR2 sequences are MNHEY and SVGEGT. CDR3 protein: CASSPIPGQGIHEQYF. The CDR3 DNA sequence: TGTGCCAGCAGTCCTATTCCGGGACAGGGTATCCACGAGCAGTACTTC.

The chain recombines TRBV3-1 with TRBJ2-5, with 8 bases lining up with TRBD2. Germline CDR1 is LGHDT and CDR2 is YNNKEL (reference sequence). The CDR3 has 15 residues. Trimming cost V 1 base and J 4 bases; bases outside gene matches: 5. CDR3 in amino acids: CASSQAGGGVETQYF. Here the CDR3 DNA reads TGTGCCAGCAGCCAAGCGGGGGGGGGAGTAGAGACCCAGTACTTC.

The sample holds many counts of this clonotype. The chain has TRBV7-2 and TRBJ1-1, with D perhaps TRBD1 (6 bases). The ends were cut back, 3 bases at V and 7 bases at J, with 15 bases in the middle. The CDR3 extends over 14 amino acids. Germline V gene lookup returns CDR1 SGHTA and CDR2 FQGNSA. Written as DNA, the CDR3 is TGTGCCAGCAGCTTCTTACAGGGCCCCGGTGAAGCTTTCTTT. Amino acid sequence: CASSFLQGPGEAFF. Full variable domain (rest looked up from reference TRBV7-2 and TRBJ1-1): GAGVSQSPSNKVTEKGKDVELRCDPISGHTALYWYRQSLGQGLEFLIYFQGNSAPDKSGLPSDRFSAERTGGSVSTLTIQRTQQEDSAVYLCASSFLQGPGEAFFGQGTRLTVV.

Ten or more counts support this clonotype. The chain employs TRBV29-1 and TRBJ2-6, with TRBD1 identical over 8 bases. The ends lost 4 bases at V and 0 bases at J; junction bases unmatched: 8. The CDR3 is 17 residues long. Germline loops: CDR1 SQVTM, CDR2 ANQGSEA. The CDR3 DNA follows: TGCAGCGTTGCGCCCACAGGGGGAAGCTCTGGGGCCAACGTCCTGACTTTC. Translation gives CSVAPTGGSSGANVLTF. The full variable domain, rest sourced from reference TRBV29-1 and TRBJ2-6, is SAVISQKPSRDICQRGTSLTIQCQVDSQVTMMFWYRQQPGQSLTLIATANQGSEATYESGFVIDKFPISRPNLTFSTLTVSNMSPEDSSIYLCSVAPTGGSSGANVLTFGAGSRLTVL.

Many counts were recorded for this clonotype. The rearrangement links TRBV6-5 to TRBJ2-2, with a weak D call TRBD1 (5 bases). This CDR3 region has 14 residues. Germline V gene lookup returns CDR1 MNHEY and CDR2 SVGAGI. Trimming removed 3 bases from V and 6 bases from J, with 11 bases in between. CDR3 residues: CASSYWGEAGELFF. DNA for the CDR3: TGTGCCAGCAGTTATTGGGGCGAGGCCGGGGAGCTGTTTTTT.

In this sample, this clonotype turned up many times. The genes are TRBV4-1 and TRBJ2-2; tentatively, D is TRBD1 or TRBD2 (6 bases each). The CDR3 spans 21 residues. Germline assignment: CDR1 MGHRA and CDR2 YSYEKL. V lost 0 bases and J lost 7, with 30 bases in between. In nucleotides, the CDR3 is TGCGCCAGCAGCCAAGAAGGCTTCCCTTGGGGGCGGGGTATAAGGGACGGGGAGCTGTTTTTT. It encodes CASSQEGFPWGRGIRDGELFF.

There are many counts of this clonotype. The chain recombines TRBV12-3 or TRBV12-4 with TRBJ2-5; a possible D gene is TRBD2 (6 bases). This CDR3 is 15 amino acids long. Trimming took off 0 bases at V and 0 bases at J, with 8 bases between the two ends. CDR3: CASSLALAYQETQYF. The CDR3 DNA sequence: TGTGCCAGCAGTTTAGCGCTAGCGTACCAAGAGACCCAGTACTTC.

This clonotype was seen many times. The V call is TRBV15, the J call TRBJ1-1; possibly TRBD1 for D (6 bases). The germline gives CDR1 LNHNV, CDR2 YYDKDF (reference sequence). V was clipped by 0 bases and J by 6 bases, with 17 bases between them. The CDR3 runs to 16 residues. The CDR3 nucleotides are TGTGCCACCAGCAGAGATCCGGGGGCGATAGGATCTGAAGCTTTCTTT. Its protein is CATSRDPGAIGSEAFF.

A remark on this clonotype: A much larger clone sits a single nucleotide away, making a read error possible. The chain uses TRBV11-2 and TRBJ1-6; TRBD1 agrees at 7 bases. V shed 1 base, J shed 8 bases, and the junction held 8 bases outside the gene matches. This CDR3 is built from 16 residues. CDR1 and CDR2 (germline): SGHAT, FQNNGV. This chain's CDR3 is CASSLVGTAMDSPLHF. The DNA for the CDR3 is TGTGCCAGCAGCTTAGTGGGGACAGCGATGGATTCACCCCTCCACTTT.

Many counts were recorded for this clonotype. The CDR3 spells CASSVSGSPTDTQYF. Written as DNA, the CDR3 is TGTGCCAGCAGTGTTAGCGGGAGTCCGACAGATACGCAGTATTTT. The V and J genes are TRBV6-4 and TRBJ2-3; 9 nucleotides agree with TRBD2. V gave up 4 bases and J gave up 3 bases; unmatched junction bases: 5. This CDR3 is 15 amino acids long. Germline CDR1 and CDR2: MRHNA and SNTAGT.

As regards this clonotype: A single base separates this from a much larger clone, so it may be a read error. The V gene is TRBV5-2, the J gene TRBJ1-1; TRBD1 is the table's D call, not checked against the DNA. TRBV5-2 is described as a pseudogene. The CDR3 has 11 residues. The CDR3 region is CASILGGEAFF. The CDR3 DNA is TGTGCCAGCATCTTGGGGGGGGAAGCTTTCTTT.

The rearrangement joins TRBV6-5 to TRBJ2-6; TRBD1 aligns across 9 bases. V lost 0 bases, J lost 3 bases, and 0 bases stayed unmatched. CDR3 length: 16 amino acids. The germline V gene encodes CDR1 MNHEY and CDR2 SVGAGI. Here the CDR3 reads CASSYSDRGGANVLTF. The CDR3 DNA sequence: TGTGCCAGCAGTTACTCGGACAGGGGTGGGGCCAACGTCCTGACTTTC.

This clonotype was counted many times. V gene TRBV7-9 combines with J gene TRBJ2-1; D gene unclear. The CDR3 runs 15 residues. Germline V gives CDR1 SEHNR, CDR2 FQNEAQ (reference sequence). Trimming removed 1 base at V and 4 bases at J, with 11 bases between. CDR3 loop: CASSLGGDGYNEQFF. Here the CDR3 DNA reads TGTGCCAGCAGCTTAGGGGGTGACGGTTACAATGAGCAGTTCTTC.

This clonotype was detected many times. The chain recombines TRBV5-5 with TRBJ1-1; TRBD1 matches at 8 bases. This CDR3 comprises 14 residues. Germline assignment: CDR1 SGHKS and CDR2 YYEKEE (reference sequence). V gave up 4 bases and J gave up 5 bases; unmatched junction bases: 7. CDR3 sequence: CASSGGQGGTEAFF. The CDR3, as DNA: TGTGCCAGCAGCGGAGGACAGGGCGGGACTGAAGCTTTCTTT.

The table lists this clonotype with many counts. This chain uses TRBV12-3 or TRBV12-4 with TRBJ1-2, with TRBD1 as a possible D gene (6 bases). The CDR3 is made up of 13 amino acids. V shed 7 bases and J shed 5 bases, with 14 bases lying between them. The CDR3, as DNA: TGTGCCAGCACTTCAAAGGGGGGGTATGGCTACACCTTC. Translated, it gives CASTSKGGYGYTF.

This clonotype was counted at least ten times. The chain combines TRBV7-9 with TRBJ2-5, with 9 bases matching TRBD1. The CDR3 runs to 16 residues. CDR1 is SEHNR, CDR2 FQNEAQ, per germline (reference sequence). V was clipped by 1 base and J by 4 bases; unmatched bases: 7. The CDR3 is CASSLGGTGIRETQYF. The CDR3 DNA reads TGTGCCAGCAGCTTAGGGGGGACAGGGATTCGAGAGACCCAGTACTTC.

V and J are TRBV6-5 and TRBJ2-7; no definite D call. The CDR3 spans 14 residues. Germline loops: CDR1 MNHEY, CDR2 SVGAGI. Trimming took 5 bases from V and 1 from J, leaving 12 bases between them. CDR3 sequence (DNA): TGTGCCAGCAGTAACCCCCCTGGGTCCTACGAGCAGTACTTC. Translation gives CASSNPPGSYEQYF.

This clonotype was seen many times. This chain links TRBV12-3 or TRBV12-4 with TRBJ2-1; D is ambiguous. V was shortened by 3 bases and J by 8 bases, with 11 bases between the two germline ends. The CDR3 sequence is 13 residues long. CDR3 sequence reads: CASSFLVGDEQFF. The CDR3, as DNA: TGTGCCAGCAGTTTTCTAGTTGGCGATGAGCAGTTCTTC.

This clonotype was counted at least ten times. The chain is built from TRBV27 and TRBJ2-7; the match to TRBD1 covers 9 bases. CDR1 is MNHEY, CDR2 SMNVEV, per germline (reference sequence). V trimming: 1 base; J trimming: 9 bases; junction bases outside the gene matches: 7. This CDR3 comprises 14 residues. The CDR3 protein is CASSLYEGQGWQYF. In DNA form, the CDR3 reads TGTGCCAGCAGTTTATACGAGGGACAGGGTTGGCAGTACTTC.

The table lists this clonotype with many counts. The chain couples TRBV3-1 to TRBJ2-7; D remains unclear. Germline values: CDR1 LGHDT, CDR2 YNNKEL (reference sequence). Trimming removed 1 base at V and 6 bases at J, with 4 bases between. The CDR3 is 11 residues long. The CDR3: CASSQVAEQYF. The CDR3 DNA follows: TGTGCCAGCAGCCAAGTGGCCGAGCAGTACTTC.

There are a few counts of this clonotype. J is TRBJ1-1 and V is TRBV7-8; 7 positions match TRBD1. The CDR3 is made up of 16 amino acids. Germline CDR1 reads SGHVS; CDR2 reads FQNEAQ. With V trimmed by 4 bases and J by 0 bases, 8 bases remained unmatched. The CDR3 coding sequence is TGTGCCAGCAGCTCCCAGGGGGGGGGGGTGAACACTGAAGCTTTCTTT. This translates into CASSSQGGGVNTEAFF.

The chain links TRBV6-2 or TRBV6-3 to TRBJ2-1; D possibly corresponds to TRBD2 (6 bases). The V gene's germline CDR1 is MNHEY and CDR2 SVGEGT. This CDR3 contains 16 residues. V was pared by 2 bases and J by 1 base, with 12 bases between. CDR3 protein: CASSYGGFESYNEQFF. The CDR3 bases are TGTGCCAGCAGTTACGGAGGGTTCGAGTCCTACAATGAGCAGTTCTTC.

The chain carries TRBV6-1 and TRBJ1-3; 7 positions match TRBD1. Germline assignment: CDR1 MNHNS and CDR2 SASEGT. The CDR3 extends over 15 amino acids. The J segment lost 0 bases and the V segment lost 6 bases, leaving 5 bases of the junction unmatched. The DNA for the CDR3 is TGTGCCAGCAGCCCAGACAGGGCCTCTGGAAACACCATATATTTT. This codes for CASSPDRASGNTIYF.

V is TRBV7-8 and J is TRBJ2-5, with 7 bases that match TRBD2. The CDR3 loop spans 16 amino acids. Germline V gene data show CDR1 as SGHVS and CDR2 as FQNEAQ. After removal of 2 bases from V and 5 bases from J, the junction contained 11 bases not matched to a gene. The chain's CDR3 is CASSLSLAGAPETQYF. CDR3 nucleotides: TGTGCCAGCAGCTTATCATTAGCGGGTGCCCCCGAGACCCAGTACTTC.

This clonotype was seen many times. This chain joins TRBV28 and TRBJ1-2; D is possibly TRBD1 (6 bases). Germline V gene data show CDR1 as MDHEN and CDR2 as SYDVKM. The germline V and J ends were trimmed by 3 bases and 6 bases, with 14 bases remaining between them. The CDR3 length is 14 residues. The chain's CDR3 is CASSLLGAGDGYTF. The DNA of the CDR3 is TGTGCCAGCAGTTTGTTGGGGGCAGGGGATGGCTACACCTTC.

The V gene is TRBV7-2, the J gene TRBJ2-1; D gene unclear. V lost 5 bases to trimming and J lost 5 bases, with 10 bases between them. Germline CDR1 reads SGHTA; CDR2 reads FQGNSA. The CDR3 extends over 13 amino acids. Here the CDR3 DNA reads TGTGCCAGCAGCCCGACCCCCAACAATGAGCAGTTCTTC. This sequence encodes CASSPTPNNEQFF.

This clonotype was found many times. The chain combines TRBV28 with TRBJ2-1; tentative D call: TRBD1 (6 bases). V lost 6 bases and J lost 4, with 13 bases in between. This CDR3 is 14 amino acids long. The germline gives CDR1 MDHEN, CDR2 SYDVKM. The CDR3 sequence: CASRTPGVYNEQFF. The CDR3 DNA is TGTGCCAGCAGAACCCCAGGGGTATACAATGAGCAGTTCTTC.

This clonotype showed up many times. The genes are TRBV20-1 and TRBJ2-7; 7 positions match TRBD2. The CDR3 is 15 residues long. Germline-derived CDR1 and CDR2 are DFQATT and SNEGSKA (reference sequence). J gave up 2 bases and V 0 bases, and 7 bases lay outside the gene matches. The DNA of the CDR3 is TGCAGTGCTAGAGACCTTAGCGGGCAAACCTACGAGCAGTACTTC. This translates into CSARDLSGQTYEQYF.